One sample yielded the 24 T cell receptor beta chains listed below, sequenced in a study of blood T cell repertoires in COVID-19. The protocol was immunoSEQ multiplex PCR, while the TCRdb copy is restricted to in-frame clones and leaves out a portion. The table lists 250,000 to 300,000 clones, around nine tenths of them singletons. Sequenced input: peripheral blood. All receptors derive from a young woman with COVID-19, enrolled during active disease.

This chain uses TRBV25-1 with TRBJ1-2; TRBD1 agrees at 9 bases. V was clipped by 9 bases and J by 4 bases; unmatched bases: 3. The CDR3 has 12 amino acids. Germline CDR1 is MGHDK and CDR2 is SYGVNS. CDR3 region: CASRTGVYGYTF. CDR3 nucleotides: TGTGCCAGTCGGACAGGGGTCTATGGCTACACCTTC.

This chain joins TRBV2 and TRBJ1-2; D gene ambiguous. Trimming shortened V by 1 base and J by 3 bases, and 3 bases separated the two germline ends. The CDR3 extends over 12 amino acids. From germline, CDR1 is SNHLY and CDR2 FYNNEI. CDR3 in amino acids: CASSEVYYGYTF. In DNA, the CDR3 is TGTGCCAGCAGTGAAGTCTACTATGGCTACACCTTC. Supplemented by reference TRBV2 and TRBJ1-2, the full variable domain reads EPEVTQTPSHQVTQMGQEVILRCVPISNHLYFYWYRQILGQKVEFLVSFYNNEISEKSEIFDDQFSVERPDGSNFTLKIRSTKLEDSAMYFCASSEVYYGYTFGSGTRLTVV.

The chain employs TRBV7-9 and TRBJ2-6, with a tentative D call TRBD1 (5 bases). The V gene's germline CDR1 is SEHNR and CDR2 FQNEAQ (reference sequence). Trimming removed 6 bases from V and 2 bases from J, with 11 bases in between. The CDR3 runs 15 residues. The CDR3 DNA sequence: TGTGCCAGCAGTAGGGGTGGAGCTGGGGCCAACGTCCTGACTTTC. This gives the protein CASSRGGAGANVLTF.

The chain employs TRBV25-1 and TRBJ2-3; 10 bases match TRBD1. Germline values: CDR1 MGHDK, CDR2 SYGVNS. Trimming removed 4 bases from V and 4 bases from J; junction bases left unmatched: 5. This CDR3 region has 15 residues. CDR3 loop: CASSGQGAPADTQYF. In DNA form, the CDR3 reads TGTGCCAGCAGTGGACAGGGGGCGCCCGCAGATACGCAGTATTTT.

The chain joins TRBV12-3 or TRBV12-4 to TRBJ2-7; D not certain. Trimming took 6 bases from V and 3 from J, leaving 6 bases between them. The length of the CDR3 is 11 residues. The CDR3 region is CASRDNYEQYF. CDR3 coding DNA: TGTGCCAGCAGAGACAACTACGAGCAGTACTTC.

V gene TRBV29-1 combines with J gene TRBJ2-1, with 7 bases fitting TRBD2. Trimming cost V 1 base and J 4 bases; bases outside gene matches: 7. CDR3 size: 15 residues. Germline V CDR1 and CDR2: SQVTM, ANQGSEA. CDR3 residues: CSVEGGDYVYNEQFF. In DNA form, the CDR3 reads TGCAGCGTTGAAGGGGGGGACTACGTATACAATGAGCAGTTCTTC.

V is TRBV7-2 and J is TRBJ2-7; TRBD1 agrees at 7 bases. J lost 3 bases, V lost 5 bases, and 7 bases had no gene match. Germline CDR1 and CDR2: SGHTA and FQGNSA. This CDR3 has 14 residues. The CDR3 nucleotides are TGTGCCAGCAGCATAACAGGGGCGGGCTACGAGCAGTACTTC. This gives the protein CASSITGAGYEQYF.

Written as DNA, the CDR3 is TGCGCCAGCAGCTTGGAACAGGGGACGGGGAAGTACTTC. Protein product: CASSLEQGTGKYF. The gene calls are TRBV5-1 and TRBJ2-7; 7 positions match TRBD1. This CDR3 region has 13 residues. V dropped 0 bases and J dropped 11; count of bases not matched to a gene: 8. Germline V lookup: CDR1 SGHRS, CDR2 YFSETQ.

This sequence joins TRBV7-2 and TRBJ2-5, with D possibly TRBD1 on 6 matching bases. With 1 base removed from V and 4 bases from J, the gap between germline ends came to 19 bases. Germline CDR1 reads SGHTA; CDR2 reads FQGNSA. This CDR3 spans 17 amino acids. DNA for the CDR3: TGTGCCAGCAGCTTAGGGAGTTTGGGGGCGATAGCAGAGACCCAGTACTTC. It specifies CASSLGSLGAIAETQYF. Variable domain in full (rest from reference TRBV7-2 and TRBJ2-5): GAGVSQSPSNKVTEKGKDVELRCDPISGHTALYWYRQSLGQGLEFLIYFQGNSAPDKSGLPSDRFSAERTGGSVSTLTIQRTQQEDSAVYLCASSLGSLGAIAETQYFGPGTRLLVL.

The chain has TRBV12-5 and TRBJ2-5; unclear D gene. Germline V gives CDR1 LGHNT, CDR2 FRNRAP. V was clipped by 1 base and J by 5 bases, with 8 bases between them. This CDR3 contains 13 residues. In DNA form, the CDR3 reads TGTGCTAGTGGTTTGGATAGTTGGGAGACCCAGTACTTC. This gives the protein CASGLDSWETQYF.

The chain joins TRBV28 to TRBJ2-1; D uncertain. This CDR3 contains 12 residues. The V end lost 7 bases, the J end lost 7 bases, and 11 bases lay between the germline ends. Germline CDR1 reads MDHEN; CDR2 reads SYDVKM. As DNA, the CDR3 is TGTGCCAGCACTTACGGAGATAATGAGCAGTTCTTC. Its translation is CASTYGDNEQFF.

The gene calls are TRBV7-2 and TRBJ2-3; D perhaps matches TRBD1 (6 bases). CDR1 is SGHTA, CDR2 FQGNSA, per germline. Trimming removed 5 bases at V and 5 bases at J, with 17 bases between. The CDR3 consists of 15 residues. The CDR3 DNA reads TGTGCCAGCAGCGTAACCCCTTTAGGGGGAGATACGCAGTATTTT. Its translation: CASSVTPLGGDTQYF.

This clone has just one count. This chain uses TRBV5-1 with TRBJ2-5; a possible D gene is TRBD1 (5 bases). This CDR3 has 14 residues. Germline V gives CDR1 SGHRS, CDR2 YFSETQ. The germline V and J ends were trimmed by 3 bases and 1 base, with 10 bases remaining between them. For the CDR3, the DNA is TGCGCCAGCAGCTCGGACATCCTCCAAGAGACCCAGTACTTC. It yields the protein CASSSDILQETQYF. The entire variable domain, with the rest obtained from reference TRBV5-1 and TRBJ2-5, is as follows: KAGVTQTPRYLIKTRGQQVTLSCSPISGHRSVSWYQQTPGQGLQFLFEYFSETQRNKGNFPGRFSGRQFSNSRSEMNVSTLELGDSALYLCASSSDILQETQYFGPGTRLLVL.

The chain has TRBV6-1 and TRBJ1-2; D not resolved. The CDR3 is made up of 12 amino acids. Germline CDR1 and CDR2: MNHNS and SASEGT. Trimming removed 3 bases from V and 4 bases from J, with 6 bases in between. CDR3 loop: CASSDLRYGYTF. CDR3 nucleotide sequence: TGTGCCAGCAGTGATCTACGCTATGGCTACACCTTC.

The CDR3 nucleotides read TGTGCCACCAGTGATTTGCAGAGGGACCTAAGCGGGAATCAGCCCCAGCATTTT. It codes for CATSDLQRDLSGNQPQHF. V gene TRBV24-1 combines with J gene TRBJ1-5, with D perhaps matching TRBD1 (5 bases). V dropped 0 bases and J dropped 4 bases, with 18 bases sitting between them. The length of the CDR3 is 18 residues. In germline, CDR1 is KGHDR, CDR2 SFDVKD.

This sequence joins TRBV30 and TRBJ2-2, with a weak D call TRBD1 (6 bases). Germline V CDR1 and CDR2: GTSNPN, SVGIG (reference sequence). Trimming took 6 bases from V and 0 from J, leaving 11 bases between them. This CDR3 has 14 amino acids. The CDR3 nucleotides are TGTGCCTGCTCAGGGGATTCGAACACCGGGGAGCTGTTTTTT. Translated: CACSGDSNTGELFF.

In its sample, this clone was seen a few times. DNA of the CDR3: TGTGCCAGCAGCTCCGTTCGGTCACCCCTCCACTTT. Translated: CASSSVRSPLHF. V is TRBV9 and J is TRBJ1-6, with unresolved D. The CDR3 is 12 residues long. The V gene lost 4 bases and the J gene lost 10 bases, with 9 bases spanning the gap. CDR1 and CDR2 (germline): SGDLS, YYNGEE.

The V and J genes are TRBV9 and TRBJ2-7; 10 bases are shared with TRBD1. Germline assignment: CDR1 SGDLS and CDR2 YYNGEE. This CDR3 has 14 residues. Unmatched junction bases numbered 3, after V lost 3 bases and J lost 3 bases. The CDR3 reads CASSERDRGYEQYF. The CDR3 DNA follows: TGTGCCAGCAGCGAGCGGGACAGGGGCTACGAGCAGTACTTC.

The V gene is TRBV28, the J gene TRBJ1-5, with 9 bases identical to TRBD1. The CDR3 extends over 14 amino acids. Germline values: CDR1 MDHEN, CDR2 SYDVKM. Trimming took 5 bases from V and 4 from J; bases not matched to a gene: 3. CDR3 sequence: CASSETGGNQPQHF. CDR3 DNA sequence: TGTGCCAGCAGTGAGACAGGGGGGAATCAGCCCCAGCATTTT.

This clone was detected once. The DNA of the CDR3 is TGTGCCAGCAGATCGGGGGAGGGCGGACAGCCCCAGCATTTT. Amino acid sequence: CASRSGEGGQPQHF. The chain couples TRBV28 to TRBJ1-5; a weak D match, TRBD1 (5 bases). The V gene's germline CDR1 is MDHEN and CDR2 SYDVKM. This CDR3 spans 14 amino acids. V lost 6 bases and J 7 bases, leaving 16 bases between the germline ends. Looking up the rest from reference TRBV28 and TRBJ1-5 gives the full variable domain: DVKVTQSSRYLVKRTGEKVFLECVQDMDHENMFWYRQDPGLGLRLIYFSYDVKMKEKGDIPEGYSVSREKKERFSLILESASTNQTSMYLCASRSGEGGQPQHFGDGTRLSIL.

As concerns this clone: The CDR3 end shows no conserved phenylalanine or tryptophan, and so a read error is likely. The limits of the CDR3 on the DNA are not certain, so only TCRdb's listed CDR3 is given. The rearrangement uses TRBV2 and TRBJ1-1; TRBD1 reflects the table's D call only, with no check against the DNA. Germline V gives CDR1 SNHLY, CDR2 FYNNEI. The CDR3 is 14 amino acids in total, end residues counted. The CDR3 here is CASSEVGPQKPPPM.

V usage is TRBV7-2 and J usage is TRBJ2-7, with 9 bases matching TRBD1. The CDR3 totals 15 residues. CDR1 SGHTA and CDR2 FQGNSA come from the germline V gene. J was trimmed by 1 base and V by 5 bases; bases with no gene match: 6. The CDR3 region has the DNA TGTGCCAGCAGCCCCCGGGACAGGGTATCCTACGAGCAGTACTTC. Its translation is CASSPRDRVSYEQYF.

The chain employs TRBV7-9 and TRBJ1-5; possible D gene TRBD1, 5 bases. Germline-derived CDR1 and CDR2 are SEHNR and FQNEAQ (reference sequence). Trimming removed 1 base at V and 1 base at J, with 8 bases between. There are 15 residues in the CDR3. In DNA, the CDR3 is TGTGCCAGCAGCTTAGATGGGGCGAGCAATCAGCCCCAGCATTTT. Residues: CASSLDGASNQPQHF.

The rearrangement links TRBV3-1 (or the pseudogene TRBV3-2) to TRBJ2-1; possible D gene TRBD1, 5 bases. This CDR3 is built from 14 residues. V was cut by 1 base and J by 7 bases, with 11 bases left in between. Per the germline V gene, CDR1 is LGHDT and CDR2 is YNNKEL (reference sequence). The CDR3 DNA reads TGTGCCAGCAGCCAAGGGGCGGACATTAATGAGCAGTTCTTC. This encodes CASSQGADINEQFF.